This T cell receptor beta chain was recovered during a study of identical twins. Study results and caveats: Within monozygotic twins, out-of-frame TCR alpha sharing was underestimated by the models. Abundant beta clonotypes from cord blood had fewer insertions, unlike memory repertoires, which showed none. Invariant populations such as MAIT and iNKT cells could partly muddle zero-insertion analyses.

J was trimmed by 1 base and V by 2 bases; bases with no gene match: 6. This CDR3 contains 17 residues. Germline V CDR1 and CDR2: SGHTA, FQGTGA. cDNA molecules carried unique molecular identifiers, and template switching added a universal primer site. TCRdb re-called the 5' RACE reads through MiXCR, storing one row per CDR3 protein. The sample yields about 700,000 distinct CDR3 sequences, around 5.7% seen once. This clonotype was counted only a few times. No antigen is known for it. This TCR derives from a young man in good health. The sequencing input was naive T cells sorted from blood. V is TRBV7-3 and J is TRBJ2-3; TRBD2 matches at 10 bases. The chain's CDR3 is CASSLSGLAGGTDTQYF. The CDR3 DNA reads TGTGCCAGCAGCTTATCAGGCCTAGCGGGAGGCACAGATACGCAGTATTTT. The full variable domain, in which reference TRBV7-3 and TRBJ2-3 provide the parts outside the CDR3, is GAGVSQTPSNKVTEKGKYVELRCDPISGHTALYWYRQSLGQGPEFLIYFQGTGAADDSGLPNDRFFAVRPEGSVSTLKIQRTERGDSAVYLCASSLSGLAGGTDTQYFGPGTRLTVL.